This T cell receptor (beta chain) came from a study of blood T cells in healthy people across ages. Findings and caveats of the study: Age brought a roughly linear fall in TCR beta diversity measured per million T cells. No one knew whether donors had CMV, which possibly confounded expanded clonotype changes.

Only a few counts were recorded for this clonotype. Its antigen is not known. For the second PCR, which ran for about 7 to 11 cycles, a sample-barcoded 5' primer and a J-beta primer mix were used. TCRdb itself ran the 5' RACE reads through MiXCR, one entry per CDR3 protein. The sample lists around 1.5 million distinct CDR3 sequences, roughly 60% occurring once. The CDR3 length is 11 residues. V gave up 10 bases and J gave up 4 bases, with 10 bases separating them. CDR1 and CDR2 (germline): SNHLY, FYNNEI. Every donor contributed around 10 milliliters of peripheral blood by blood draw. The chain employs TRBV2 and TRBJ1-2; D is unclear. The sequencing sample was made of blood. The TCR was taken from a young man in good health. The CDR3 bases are TGTGCCACAGGACCGGCCTATGGCTACACCTTC. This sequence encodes CATGPAYGYTF. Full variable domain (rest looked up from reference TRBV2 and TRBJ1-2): EPEVTQTPSHQVTQMGQEVILRCVPISNHLYFYWYRQILGQKVEFLVSFYNNEISEKSEIFDDQFSVERPDGSNFTLKIRSTKLEDSAMYFCATGPAYGYTFGSGTRLTVV.